The 29 T cell receptor beta chains below were found in one sample sequenced in a study of blood T cell repertoires in COVID-19. Method: immunoSEQ multiplex PCR; TCRdb's copy keeps in-frame clones and lacks some. The sample lists around 250,000 clones, roughly 82% occurring once. The sequencing sample was made of PBMCs or T cells enriched from blood (not recorded which). These receptors all stem from a woman aged 45-65 years who had recovered from COVID-19.

The gene calls are TRBV24-1 and TRBJ1-4, with 7 bases lining up with TRBD1. The V gene end was trimmed by 11 bases and the J gene end by 11 bases; junction bases not matched to a gene: 7. The CDR3 has 11 residues. Germline V gene sequence: CDR1 KGHDR, CDR2 SFDVKD. CDR3 in DNA: TGTGCCATAACGACAGGGTGGAAACTGTTTTTT. Its translation: CAITTGWKLFF.

V gene TRBV6-5 combines with J gene TRBJ1-2; 9 bases line up with TRBD1. There are 15 residues in the CDR3. V trimming: 8 bases; J trimming: 2 bases; junction bases outside the gene matches: 9. CDR1 and CDR2 (germline): MNHEY, SVGAGI. As DNA, the CDR3 is TGTGCCAGCTGGGACAGGGCCCCGGGAAACTATGGCTACACCTTC. Translation gives CASWDRAPGNYGYTF.

The V gene is TRBV5-1, the J gene TRBJ1-6, with TRBD1 identical over 8 bases. CDR1 is SGHRS, CDR2 YFSETQ, per germline. This CDR3 is built from 14 residues. Unmatched junction bases numbered 3, after V lost 2 bases and J lost 8 bases. The CDR3 DNA sequence: TGCGCCAGCAGCTTTGGACAGGGCGATTCACCCCTCCACTTT. It encodes CASSFGQGDSPLHF.

The chain links TRBV29-1 to TRBJ2-7; 10 bases are a match to TRBD1. Germline lookup yields CDR1 SQVTM and CDR2 ANQGSEA. With 7 bases clipped from V and 4 bases from J, the junction kept 7 bases outside the gene matches. The CDR3 loop spans 13 amino acids. The CDR3 DNA follows: TGCAGCGCTCAACGGGACAGGGGTTACGAGCAGTACTTC. As protein: CSAQRDRGYEQYF.

J is TRBJ1-1 and V is TRBV4-1; TRBD1 agrees at 7 bases. The CDR3 runs 16 residues. Trimming removed 4 bases from V and 1 base from J; junction bases left unmatched: 9. Germline V lookup: CDR1 MGHRA, CDR2 YSYEKL. DNA of the CDR3: TGCGCCAGCAGCCGGACGACAGGGTGGACGAACACTGAAGCTTTCTTT. It is translated as CASSRTTGWTNTEAFF.

In DNA form, the CDR3 reads TGTGCCAGCAGCGCCCCGACTAGCGGGAGAATCTTCGATGAGCAGTTCTTC. Translation gives CASSAPTSGRIFDEQFF. This chain links TRBV9 with TRBJ2-1, with 12 bases identical to TRBD2. V shed 3 bases and J 8 bases; nucleotides not matched to a gene: 12. This CDR3 contains 17 residues. Per the germline V gene, CDR1 is SGDLS and CDR2 is YYNGEE. Supplemented by reference TRBV9 and TRBJ2-1, the full variable domain reads DSGVTQTPKHLITATGQRVTLRCSPRSGDLSVYWYQQSLDQGLQFLIQYYNGEERAKGNILERFSAQQFPDLHSELNLSSLELGDSALYFCASSAPTSGRIFDEQFFGPGTRLTVL.

The V and J genes are TRBV29-1 and TRBJ2-1, with 9 bases lining up with TRBD2. This CDR3 has 15 amino acids. Germline CDR1 SQVTM, CDR2 ANQGSEA. V was pared by 7 bases and J by 9 bases, with 16 bases of the junction left unmatched. This CDR3 is CSAEEAGGPQSEQFF. DNA for the CDR3: TGCAGCGCGGAAGAAGCGGGAGGTCCCCAAAGTGAGCAGTTCTTC.

This sequence joins TRBV4-1 and TRBJ1-2; D is unresolved. V was clipped by 2 bases and J by 4 bases, with 5 bases between them. This CDR3 is built from 12 residues. Germline V lookup: CDR1 MGHRA, CDR2 YSYEKL. The CDR3 here is CASSQNSYGYTF. The DNA for the CDR3 is TGCGCCAGCAGCCAAAACAGCTATGGCTACACCTTC.

This chain uses TRBV3-1 (or the pseudogene TRBV3-2) with TRBJ1-3; 8 bases are shared with TRBD1. The CDR3 loop spans 16 amino acids. J was trimmed by 4 bases and V by 4 bases; bases with no gene match: 9. The V gene's germline CDR1 is LGHDT and CDR2 YNNKEL (reference sequence). CDR3 sequence (DNA): TGTGCCAGCAGCCCTACAGGGGGATTCTCCGGAAACACCATATATTTT. Protein: CASSPTGGFSGNTIYF.

This rearrangement joins TRBV5-4 to TRBJ1-1; no definite D call. The V gene's germline CDR1 is SGHNT and CDR2 YYREEE (reference sequence). This CDR3 region has 13 residues. The ends were cut back, 3 bases at V and 0 bases at J, with 6 bases in the middle. CDR3 nucleotides: TGTGCCAGCAGCTCCTCTTTGAACACTGAAGCTTTCTTT. Protein product: CASSSSLNTEAFF.

The chain combines TRBV6-4 with TRBJ2-2, with TRBD1 matching 9 bases. The V and J ends lost 0 bases and 1 base, in that order; junction bases with no gene match: 3. This CDR3 is 17 amino acids long. Germline V lookup: CDR1 MRHNA, CDR2 SNTAGT. CDR3 nucleotide sequence: TGTGCCAGCAGTGACTCGTCGGGACAGGGGAACACCGGGGAGCTGTTTTTT. Its translation: CASSDSSGQGNTGELFF.

The V gene is TRBV4-3, the J gene TRBJ1-1; D is unresolved. CDR3 length: 15 amino acids. V lost 3 bases to trimming and J lost 1 base, with 12 bases between them. Germline CDR1 and CDR2: LGHNA and YSLEER. The CDR3 loop reads CASSHGLSQNTEAFF. The CDR3 region has the DNA TGCGCCAGCAGCCACGGACTGAGCCAGAACACTGAAGCTTTCTTT.

The rearrangement uses TRBV5-1 and TRBJ2-5; D not resolved. The ends were cut back, 3 bases at V and 2 bases at J, with 14 bases in the middle. The CDR3 is 15 residues long. Germline V gene sequence: CDR1 SGHRS, CDR2 YFSETQ. CDR3: CASSSLAASQETQYF. The CDR3 DNA sequence: TGCGCCAGCAGCTCGCTTGCAGCTAGTCAAGAGACCCAGTACTTC. The full variable domain, rest sourced from reference TRBV5-1 and TRBJ2-5, is KAGVTQTPRYLIKTRGQQVTLSCSPISGHRSVSWYQQTPGQGLQFLFEYFSETQRNKGNFPGRFSGRQFSNSRSEMNVSTLELGDSALYLCASSSLAASQETQYFGPGTRLLVL.

The rearrangement uses TRBV11-2 and TRBJ1-6; D gene unclear. Trimming cost V 5 bases and J 9 bases, with 17 bases left between them. The germline V gene has CDR1 SGHAT and CDR2 FQNNGV. There are 15 residues in the CDR3. The CDR3 reads CASSRVSFTGSPLHF. The CDR3 DNA follows: TGTGCCAGCAGCCGCGTCTCTTTCACCGGTTCACCCCTCCACTTT.

This CDR3 reads CASSLRGDDTGELFF. CDR3 coding DNA: TGTGCCAGCAGCTTGCGAGGTGACGACACCGGGGAGCTGTTTTTT. The chain combines TRBV7-2 with TRBJ2-2; D call uncertain. The germline gives CDR1 SGHTA, CDR2 FQGNSA. Trimming took off 3 bases at V and 3 bases at J, with 11 bases between the two ends. The CDR3 contains 15 residues.

The chain couples TRBV5-4 to TRBJ1-6, with 9 bases identical to TRBD1. Per germline, CDR1 SGHNT and CDR2 YYREEE (reference sequence). The CDR3 runs 17 residues. Trimming at V came to 0 bases and at J to 10 bases, leaving 11 bases not matched to a gene. The CDR3 loop reads CASSLDGLRDRVSPLHF. CDR3 nucleotides: TGTGCCAGCAGCTTGGATGGACTCCGGGACAGGGTATCACCCCTCCACTTT.

J is TRBJ1-1 and V is TRBV28; D perhaps matches TRBD1 (6 bases). The germline CDR1 and CDR2 sequences are MDHEN and SYDVKM. V gave up 3 bases and J gave up 3 bases, with 17 bases separating them. The CDR3 spans 16 residues. The CDR3 bases are TGTGCCAGCAGTTTCAATTCGTGGGGGCAAGACACTGAAGCTTTCTTT. It translates to CASSFNSWGQDTEAFF.

This chain joins TRBV30 and TRBJ1-4; the D gene is possibly TRBD1 (6 bases). The V gene's germline CDR1 is GTSNPN and CDR2 SVGIG (reference sequence). This CDR3 region has 17 residues. Trimming shortened V by 2 bases and J by 2 bases, and 18 bases separated the two germline ends. The CDR3 DNA follows: TGTGCCTGGAGTCCCCCCCGGGGGGCAGGTACTAATGAAAAACTGTTTTTT. Residues: CAWSPPRGAGTNEKLFF.

The V and J genes are TRBV14 and TRBJ2-3; D uncertain. The CDR3 contains 13 residues. CDR1 SGHDN and CDR2 FVKESK come from the germline V gene. Trimming removed 1 base at V and 4 bases at J, with 6 bases between. The CDR3 reads CASSQGLADTQYF. CDR3 coding DNA: TGTGCCAGCAGCCAAGGACTCGCAGATACGCAGTATTTT.

V and J are TRBV10-1 and TRBJ2-1, with D possibly being TRBD2 (6 bases). Looked up from germline, CDR1 is WNHNN and CDR2 is SYGVQD (reference sequence). The CDR3 is made up of 16 amino acids. The V gene lost 2 bases and the J gene lost 3 bases, with 14 bases spanning the gap. This chain's CDR3 is CASSERDWARYNEQFF. In nucleotides, the CDR3 is TGCGCCAGCAGTGAGCGGGACTGGGCTCGCTACAATGAGCAGTTCTTC.

The rearrangement uses TRBV9 and TRBJ1-6; the match to TRBD1 covers 9 bases. This CDR3 has 15 residues. The V segment lost 3 bases and the J segment 9 bases; nucleotides outside the gene matches: 7. The germline CDR1 and CDR2 sequences are SGDLS and YYNGEE. CDR3 in amino acids: CASSGQGQGGSPLHF. CDR3 bases: TGTGCCAGCAGCGGGCAGGGACAGGGAGGTTCACCCCTCCACTTT.

The chain employs TRBV7-2 and TRBJ1-3; TRBD1 agrees at 12 bases. Germline assignment: CDR1 SGHTA and CDR2 FQGNSA. The V segment lost 2 bases and the J segment 4 bases; nucleotides outside the gene matches: 3. The CDR3 consists of 16 residues. CDR3 nucleotides: TGTGCCAGCAGCTTATATGGGACAGGGGGCGGAAACACCATATATTTT. Translation: CASSLYGTGGGNTIYF.

The V call is TRBV18, the J call TRBJ2-7; perhaps TRBD1 as D (7 bases). In germline, CDR1 is KGHSH, CDR2 LQKENI. V was trimmed by 0 bases and J by 6 bases, leaving 18 bases between them. CDR3 length: 16 amino acids. The CDR3, as DNA: TGTGCCAGCTCACCACCCGGGACAGCTCCCGGGGGCGAGCAGTACTTC. Amino acid sequence: CASSPPGTAPGGEQYF.

The rearrangement links TRBV7-3 to TRBJ1-6, with 8 bases matching TRBD1. The CDR3 sequence is 15 residues long. The germline CDR1 and CDR2 sequences are SGHTA and FQGTGA. V lost 4 bases to trimming and J lost 6 bases; unmatched junction nucleotides: 5. The chain's CDR3 is CASSSRGHGNSPLHF. CDR3 bases: TGTGCCAGCAGCTCCAGGGGGCACGGTAATTCACCCCTCCACTTT.

This clone was recorded once. The chain employs TRBV5-4 and TRBJ2-7; TRBD2 agrees at 7 bases. Trimming at V came to 1 base and at J to 0 bases, leaving 10 bases not matched to a gene. There are 17 residues in the CDR3. Germline CDR1 is SGHNT and CDR2 is YYREEE (reference sequence). The CDR3 is CASSLSSGGGISYEQYF. In DNA form, the CDR3 reads TGTGCCAGCAGCTTGAGTAGTGGGGGAGGGATCTCCTACGAGCAGTACTTC.

The V and J genes are TRBV5-8 and TRBJ2-7, with D perhaps matching TRBD1 (6 bases). V was pared by 0 bases and J by 2 bases, with 12 bases between. Germline assignment: CDR1 SGHTS and CDR2 YDEGEE. The CDR3 consists of 15 residues. CDR3 residues: CASSLVQGFPYEQYF. CDR3 DNA sequence: TGTGCCAGCAGCTTGGTACAGGGTTTCCCCTACGAGCAGTACTTC.

This sequence joins TRBV3-1 (or the pseudogene TRBV3-2) and TRBJ2-3; D is possibly TRBD1 (7 bases). This CDR3 is built from 13 residues. The germline gives CDR1 LGHDT, CDR2 YNNKEL (reference sequence). V was clipped by 1 base and J by 15 bases, with 17 bases between them. CDR3 residues: CASSQGGATGTYF. CDR3 bases: TGTGCCAGCAGCCAAGGGGGGGCGACAGGGACATATTTT.

The genes are TRBV29-1 and TRBJ2-1; 16 positions agree with TRBD2. The V gene's germline CDR1 is SQVTM and CDR2 ANQGSEA. V gave up 8 bases and J gave up 4 bases; unmatched junction bases: 5. This CDR3 comprises 15 residues. CDR3 DNA sequence: TGCAGCACCGGGACTAGCGGGGGGGATTACAATGAGCAGTTCTTC. This translates into CSTGTSGGDYNEQFF.

The table lists this clone with a few counts. The chain combines TRBV30 with TRBJ1-2; no reliable D call. The CDR3 has 13 residues. V was shortened by 3 bases and J by 8 bases, with 16 bases between the two germline ends. Germline CDR1 is GTSNPN and CDR2 is SVGIG (reference sequence). CDR3 DNA sequence: TGTGCCTGGAGCCGAGACCGCCCTAGAGGCTACACCTTC. Translated: CAWSRDRPRGYTF.